The clone carrying this T cell receptor (beta chain) is a singleton in its sample. The target antigen is unknown. This sample is drawn from a study of T cell repertoires in cytomegalovirus infection. Study at large: HLA-B-restricted CMV epitopes that are well studied, plus recently identified HLA-C-restricted ones, were used by the study. Public TCR beta signatures provided an indication of both CMV infection and a matching HLA type.

TCRdb ran MiXCR on the reads and lists one entry per CDR3 protein. There are 900,000 to 950,000 distinct CDR3 sequences in the sample; around a third occur only once, and around an eighth lies in the top ten. Study results and limitations: Dominating the ex vivo response were TCR beta clonotypes that were CMV-specific and HLA-C-restricted.

Trimming at V came to 6 bases and at J to 6 bases, leaving 7 bases not matched to a gene. The CDR3 extends over 12 amino acids. CDR1 is SQVTM, CDR2 ANQGSEA, per germline. The receptor was derived from a human donor in good health (CMV status not recorded). Some clones in this sample may be carry-over from other donors' samples. V is TRBV29-1 and J is TRBJ1-2; 7 bases map to TRBD1. This material consisted of cultured CD8+ T cells from PBMCs, taken from culture after CMV antigen stimulation. The CDR3 here is CSVGQGDNGYTF. DNA of the CDR3: TGCAGCGTCGGTCAGGGGGATAATGGCTACACCTTC.